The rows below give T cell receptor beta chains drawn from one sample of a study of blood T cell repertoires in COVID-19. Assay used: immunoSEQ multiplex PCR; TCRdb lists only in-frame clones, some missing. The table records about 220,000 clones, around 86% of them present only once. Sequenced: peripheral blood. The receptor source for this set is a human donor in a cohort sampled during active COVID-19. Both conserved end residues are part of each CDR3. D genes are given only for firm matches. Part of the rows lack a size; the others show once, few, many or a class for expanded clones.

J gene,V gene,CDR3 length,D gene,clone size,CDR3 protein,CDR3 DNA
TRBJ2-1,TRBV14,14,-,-,CASSRRDFYNEQFF,TGTGCCAGCAGCCGGAGGGACTTCTACAATGAGCAGTTCTTC
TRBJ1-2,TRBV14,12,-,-,CASSYQNYGYTF,TGTGCCAGCAGCTACCAGAACTATGGCTACACCTTC
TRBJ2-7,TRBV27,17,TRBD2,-,CASSLSMTSGRIYEQYF,TGTGCCAGCAGTTTATCGATGACTAGCGGGAGAATCTACGAGCAGTACTTC
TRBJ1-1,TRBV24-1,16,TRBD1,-,CATSDSRQGANTEAFF,TGTGCCACCAGTGATAGCCGACAGGGTGCGAACACTGAAGCTTTCTTT
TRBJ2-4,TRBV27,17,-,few,CASSLLGGWPQKNIQYF,TGTGCCAGCAGTTTATTAGGGGGTTGGCCGCAGAAAAACATTCAGTACTTC
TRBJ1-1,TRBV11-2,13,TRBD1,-,CASSSQQGAEAFF,TGTGCCAGCAGCTCTCAACAGGGGGCTGAAGCTTTCTTT
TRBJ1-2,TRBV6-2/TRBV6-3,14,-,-,CASSWSTGTYGYTF,TGTGCCAGCAGTTGGTCCACAGGGACATATGGCTACACCTTC
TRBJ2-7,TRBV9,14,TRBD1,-,CASSPGQGEYEQYF,TGTGCCAGCAGCCCTGGACAGGGGGAATACGAGCAGTACTTC
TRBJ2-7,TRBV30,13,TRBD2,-,CAWKRRELYEQYF,TGTGCCTGGAAGAGGCGGGAGCTGTACGAGCAGTACTTC
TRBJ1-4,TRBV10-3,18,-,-,CAISEASGTPTTNEKLFF,TGTGCCATCAGTGAGGCTTCCGGGACACCTACAACTAATGAAAAACTGTTTTTT
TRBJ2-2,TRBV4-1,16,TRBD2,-,CASSQWTSGSNGELFF,TGCGCCAGCAGCCAATGGACTAGCGGGAGTAACGGGGAGCTGTTTTTT
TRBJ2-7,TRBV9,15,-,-,CASSRDGGPPYEQYF,TGTGCCAGCAGCAGAGACGGAGGTCCCCCCTACGAGCAGTACTTC
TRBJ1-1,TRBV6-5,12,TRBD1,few,CASRTGGTEAFF,TGTGCCTCCAGGACAGGGGGCACTGAAGCTTTCTTT
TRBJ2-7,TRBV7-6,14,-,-,CASSSDRSFSEQYF,TGTGCCAGCAGTTCCGACAGGTCATTCTCCGAGCAGTACTTC
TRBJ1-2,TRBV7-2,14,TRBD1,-,CASSFGTGSYGYTF,TGTGCCAGCAGCTTCGGGACAGGGAGCTATGGCTACACCTTC
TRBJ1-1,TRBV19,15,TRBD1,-,CASSMSAGGLIEAFF,TGTGCCAGTAGTATGTCGGCAGGGGGGTTGATTGAAGCTTTCTTT
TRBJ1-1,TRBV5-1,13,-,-,CASRYTANTEAFF,TGCGCCAGCAGGTACACCGCGAACACTGAAGCTTTCTTT
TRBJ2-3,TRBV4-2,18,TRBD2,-,CASSQVKGLAGGTDTQYF,TGTGCCAGCAGCCAAGTAAAGGGACTAGCGGGTGGCACAGATACGCAGTATTTT
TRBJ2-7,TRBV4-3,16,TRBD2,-,CASSQVGSGGSYEQYF,TGCGCCAGCAGCCAAGTAGGAAGCGGGGGTTCCTACGAGCAGTACTTC
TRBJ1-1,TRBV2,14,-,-,CASIKGGENTEAFF,TGTGCCAGCATAAAAGGGGGAGAAAACACTGAAGCTTTCTTT
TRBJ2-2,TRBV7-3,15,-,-,CASSPGTGGAGELFF,TGTGCCAGCAGCCCCGGGACTGGAGGGGCCGGGGAGCTGTTTTTT
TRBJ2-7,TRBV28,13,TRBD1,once,CASSPWDRGRFYF,TGTGCCAGCAGTCCTTGGGACAGGGGGCGTTTTTACTTC
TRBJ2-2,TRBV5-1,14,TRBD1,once,CASSPTGVAGELFF,TGCGCCAGCAGCCCGACAGGGGTGGCCGGGGAGCTGTTTTTT
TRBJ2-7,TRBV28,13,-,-,CASSFGGSYEQYF,TGTGCCAGCAGTTTCGGCGGCTCCTACGAGCAGTACTTC
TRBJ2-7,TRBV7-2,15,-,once,CASSFGSSATYEQYF,TGTGCCAGCAGCTTCGGATCCAGCGCGACCTACGAGCAGTACTTC
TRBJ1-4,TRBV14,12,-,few,CASSPDREKLFF,TGTGCCAGCAGCCCGGACAGAGAAAAACTGTTTTTT
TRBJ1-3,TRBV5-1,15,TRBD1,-,CASSSWTGAGNTIYF,TGCGCCAGCAGCTCCTGGACAGGGGCAGGAAACACCATATATTTT
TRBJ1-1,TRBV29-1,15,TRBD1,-,CSVEGLDRVNTEAFF,TGCAGCGTTGAAGGGTTGGACAGGGTGAACACTGAAGCTTTCTTT
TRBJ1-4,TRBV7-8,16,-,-,CASSPEGGSPNEKLFF,TGTGCCAGCAGCCCAGAGGGGGGGTCGCCTAATGAAAAACTGTTTTTT
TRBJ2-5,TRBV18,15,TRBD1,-,CASSPDRAYQETQYF,TGTGCCAGCTCACCGGACAGGGCGTATCAAGAGACCCAGTACTTC
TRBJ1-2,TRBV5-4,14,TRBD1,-,CASSSPDRPEGYTF,TGTGCCAGCAGCTCCCCGGACAGGCCTGAGGGCTACACCTTC
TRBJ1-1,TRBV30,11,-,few,CAWSRGTEAFF,TGTGCCTGGAGTCGGGGCACTGAAGCTTTCTTT
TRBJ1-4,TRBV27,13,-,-,CASSTGQNEKLFF,TGTGCCAGCAGTACGGGTCAAAATGAAAAACTGTTTTTT
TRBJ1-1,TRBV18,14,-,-,CASSPKEEVTEAFF,TGTGCCAGCTCACCAAAGGAGGAAGTCACTGAAGCTTTCTTT
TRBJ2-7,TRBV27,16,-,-,CASSSTGMVLHYEQYF,TGTGCCAGCAGTTCAACAGGGATGGTGTTACACTACGAGCAGTACTTC
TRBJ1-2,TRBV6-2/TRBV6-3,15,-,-,CASSLSTGTSGGYTF,TGTGCCAGCAGTCTTTCGACCGGGACAAGTGGTGGCTACACCTTC
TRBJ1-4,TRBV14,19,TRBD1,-,CASSHSLRTGGEGNEKLFF,TGTGCCAGCAGCCATAGTCTACGGACAGGGGGAGAGGGGAATGAAAAACTGTTTTTT
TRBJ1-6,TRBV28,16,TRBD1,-,CASSPPDRVENSPLHF,TGTGCCAGCAGTCCCCCGGACAGGGTCGAAAATTCACCCCTCCACTTT
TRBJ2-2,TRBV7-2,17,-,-,CASSPVLSGDYTGELFF,TGTGCCAGCAGCCCAGTACTTAGCGGAGACTACACCGGGGAGCTGTTTTTT
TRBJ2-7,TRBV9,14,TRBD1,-,CASSVQGAGYEQYF,TGTGCCAGCAGCGTCCAGGGGGCGGGTTACGAGCAGTACTTC
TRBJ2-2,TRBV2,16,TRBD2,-,CASRAGLITNTGELFF,TGTGCCAGCAGAGCGGGACTTATAACGAACACCGGGGAGCTGTTTTTT
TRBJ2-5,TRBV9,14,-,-,CASSVELARETQYF,TGTGCCAGCAGCGTAGAGCTAGCAAGGGAGACCCAGTACTTC
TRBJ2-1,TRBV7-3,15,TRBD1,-,CASSSGQGSYNEQFF,TGTGCCAGCAGCTCCGGACAGGGGTCCTACAATGAGCAGTTCTTC
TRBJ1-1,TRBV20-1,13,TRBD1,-,CSASQGANTEAFF,TGCAGTGCTAGTCAGGGGGCGAACACTGAAGCTTTCTTT
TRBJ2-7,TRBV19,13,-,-,CASSIGGGYEQYF,TGTGCCAGTAGTATAGGCGGCGGGTACGAGCAGTACTTC
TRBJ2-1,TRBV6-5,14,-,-,CASMVQGWGNEQFF,TGTGCCAGCATGGTCCAGGGTTGGGGCAATGAGCAGTTCTTC
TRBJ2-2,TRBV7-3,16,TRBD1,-,CASSLLGTANTGELFF,TGTGCCAGCAGCTTATTAGGGACAGCGAACACCGGGGAGCTGTTTTTT